Listed below are T cell receptor beta chains from one sample, sequenced in a study of blood T cell repertoires in COVID-19. Sequencing used immunoSEQ multiplex PCR; TCRdb keeps in-frame clones, though not all of them. The sample includes around 250,000 clones, about 80% seen only once; the top ten take 1.9%. What was sequenced was peripheral blood. The receptors shown here come from a woman aged 80 or over with acute or convalescent COVID-19. Each CDR3 is given with its conserved first and last residue. The order of the fields is D gene, clone size, V gene, J gene, CDR3 DNA, CDR3 protein. A D gene is named only where the DNA matches it firmly. The size of a clone is reported for some rows only, either as once, few or many, or as a class for expanded clones.

TRBD2	.	TRBV24-1	TRBJ2-1	TGTGCCACCAGTGAAGGACTAGCGTGGTCCTACAATGAGCAGTTCTTC	CATSEGLAWSYNEQFF
.	.	TRBV20-1	TRBJ2-3	TGCAGTGCTAGTAATCAGGGGGGCCCAGATACGCAGTATTTT	CSASNQGGPDTQYF
.	.	TRBV5-6	TRBJ1-1	TGTGCCAGCAGCTTAATACATTCTGAAGCTTTCTTT	CASSLIHSEAFF
.	.	TRBV12-3/TRBV12-4	TRBJ1-4	TGTGCCAGCAGTCGCAACAGTGATGAAAAACTGTTTTTT	CASSRNSDEKLFF
TRBD1	.	TRBV7-2	TRBJ1-2	TGTGCCAGCAGCTACAGGGGAATATACTATGGCTACACCTTC	CASSYRGIYYGYTF
.	.	TRBV19	TRBJ2-6	TGTGCCAGTAGTATTACCTCGGTCTCTGGGGCCAACGTCCTGACTTTC	CASSITSVSGANVLTF
TRBD2	.	TRBV7-3	TRBJ2-2	TGTGCCAGCAGCACTAGCGGGGGACCCACCGGGGAGCTGTTTTTT	CASSTSGGPTGELFF
.	.	TRBV29-1	TRBJ1-2	TGCAGCGAGGGGACTACCTATGGCTACACCTTC	CSEGTTYGYTF
TRBD2	.	TRBV13	TRBJ2-4	TGTGCCAGCAGCTTGCGGGGGGACATTCAGTACTTC	CASSLRGDIQYF
TRBD2	.	TRBV9	TRBJ2-2	TGTGCCAGCAGCGAAAAGGGGCAGGCCGGGGCGGGAGTATGGGACACCGGGGAGCTGTTTTTT	CASSEKGQAGAGVWDTGELFF
.	.	TRBV15	TRBJ2-1	TGTACCACCAGCAGAGATAACGGAGGGGGCTGGGTAAATGAGCAGTTCTTC	CTTSRDNGGGWVNEQFF
.	.	TRBV27	TRBJ2-2	TGTGCCAGCAGGAGGTTTAGGGAGGACACCGGGGAGCTGTTTTTT	CASRRFREDTGELFF
TRBD1	.	TRBV19	TRBJ1-2	TGTGCCAGTCAAGACAGGGGACGGTATGGCTACACCTTC	CASQDRGRYGYTF
.	few	TRBV5-1	TRBJ2-2	TGCGCCAGCAGCTTGGCGACAGATAACACCGGGGAGCTGTTTTTT	CASSLATDNTGELFF
TRBD2	.	TRBV6-5	TRBJ2-7	TGTGCCAGCAGTTACTCAAACGGGCGGGGGGAGCAGTACTTC	CASSYSNGRGEQYF
.	.	TRBV6-5	TRBJ2-1	TGTGCCAGCAATAGTGTACAGGGAAATTGGAATGAGCAGTTCTTC	CASNSVQGNWNEQFF
TRBD2	.	TRBV19	TRBJ2-7	TGTGCCAGTAGTATACGGGGGGGCGAGCAGTACTTC	CASSIRGGEQYF
.	once	TRBV5-1	TRBJ1-4	TGCGCCAGCGCCCAAGCTACAACTAATGAAAAACTGTTTTTT	CASAQATTNEKLFF
TRBD1	.	TRBV5-1	TRBJ2-2	TGCGCCAGCAGCTCAGCGACAGGGGGCACCGGGGAGCTGTTTTTT	CASSSATGGTGELFF
.	few	TRBV18	TRBJ1-2	TGTGCCAGCTCAACGAGCGAGAACTATGGCTACACCTTC	CASSTSENYGYTF